Listed below are T cell receptor beta chains from one sample, sequenced in a study of blood T cell repertoires in COVID-19. Libraries were prepared by immunoSEQ multiplex PCR; TCRdb keeps only in-frame clonotypes and omits some of them. In the table there are tens of thousands of clones, more than 90% of which are singletons. Sequenced material: peripheral blood. These receptors were obtained from a man aged 70 or older with active or convalescent COVID-19. Both conserved end residues are part of each CDR3. The D gene is left open where the match is weak. Clone size is shown for a subset of rows, as once, few, many or a class of expanded clone.

abundance: few
v_gene: TRBV6-5
len: 15
j_gene: TRBJ1-6
d_gene: TRBD1
CDR3aa: CASRKDRGNNSPLHF
CDR3nt: TGTGCCAGCAGAAAGGACAGGGGGAACAATTCACCCCTCCACTTT

abundance: NA
v_gene: TRBV18
len: 13
j_gene: TRBJ2-3
d_gene: NA
CDR3aa: CASSLAVPDTQYF
CDR3nt: TGTGCCAGCTCACTAGCGGTACCAGATACGCAGTATTTT

abundance: NA
v_gene: TRBV13
len: 12
j_gene: TRBJ1-6
d_gene: NA
CDR3aa: CASSLVLEPLHF
CDR3nt: TGTGCCAGCAGCTTAGTGTTGGAGCCCCTCCACTTT

abundance: NA
v_gene: TRBV6-5
len: 14
j_gene: TRBJ1-1
d_gene: NA
CDR3aa: CASSHTQGSTEAFF
CDR3nt: TGTGCCAGCAGCCATACCCAGGGCAGCACTGAAGCTTTCTTT

abundance: NA
v_gene: TRBV9
len: 15
j_gene: TRBJ2-3
d_gene: TRBD2
CDR3aa: CASSDPGTAGDAQYF
CDR3nt: TGTGCCAGCAGCGACCCCGGGACGGCGGGGGATGCGCAGTATTTT

abundance: NA
v_gene: TRBV5-5
len: 17
j_gene: TRBJ2-2
d_gene: TRBD2
CDR3aa: CASSLAAGGGPIGELFF
CDR3nt: TGTGCCAGCAGCCTGGCCGCGGGGGGAGGGCCGATCGGGGAGCTGTTTTTT

abundance: NA
v_gene: TRBV7-9
len: 13
j_gene: TRBJ1-1
d_gene: NA
CDR3aa: CASSLISDTEAFF
CDR3nt: TGTGCCAGCAGCTTAATTTCGGACACTGAAGCTTTCTTT

abundance: NA
v_gene: TRBV9
len: 15
j_gene: TRBJ1-1
d_gene: NA
CDR3aa: CASSVEGGGSGEAFF
CDR3nt: TGTGCCAGCAGCGTAGAAGGCGGGGGTTCTGGTGAAGCTTTCTTT

abundance: once
v_gene: TRBV7-8
len: 12
j_gene: TRBJ2-1
d_gene: NA
CDR3aa: CASSPGVNEQFF
CDR3nt: TGTGCCAGCAGCCCGGGGGTCAATGAGCAGTTCTTC

abundance: NA
v_gene: TRBV5-4
len: 13
j_gene: TRBJ1-1
d_gene: TRBD1
CDR3aa: CASSQGDRTEAFF
CDR3nt: TGTGCCAGCAGCCAGGGGGATAGGACTGAAGCTTTCTTT

abundance: NA
v_gene: TRBV9
len: 15
j_gene: TRBJ1-1
d_gene: TRBD1
CDR3aa: CASSAGTVGTTEAFF
CDR3nt: TGTGCCAGCAGCGCGGGGACAGTTGGGACGACTGAAGCTTTCTTT

abundance: NA
v_gene: TRBV5-1
len: 15
j_gene: TRBJ1-1
d_gene: TRBD1
CDR3aa: CASSSTGGVRTEAFF
CDR3nt: TGCGCCAGCAGCTCTACAGGGGGAGTTAGGACTGAAGCTTTCTTT

abundance: NA
v_gene: TRBV6-6
len: 14
j_gene: TRBJ1-2
d_gene: TRBD1
CDR3aa: CASSARQGVYGYTF
CDR3nt: TGTGCCAGCAGTGCTCGACAGGGGGTCTATGGCTACACCTTC

abundance: once
v_gene: TRBV5-1
len: 15
j_gene: TRBJ1-2
d_gene: TRBD1
CDR3aa: CASRPTGGTNYGYTF
CDR3nt: TGCGCCAGCAGGCCTACAGGGGGAACTAACTATGGCTACACCTTC

abundance: NA
v_gene: TRBV10-1
len: 12
j_gene: TRBJ1-5
d_gene: NA
CDR3aa: CASSEEDQPQHF
CDR3nt: TGCGCCAGCAGTGAAGAGGATCAGCCCCAGCATTTT

abundance: NA
v_gene: TRBV4-2
len: 15
j_gene: TRBJ1-1
d_gene: NA
CDR3aa: CASSSGEGVETEAFF
CDR3nt: TGTGCCAGCAGCTCAGGGGAGGGGGTTGAAACTGAAGCTTTCTTT

abundance: once
v_gene: TRBV3-1/TRBV3-2
len: 13
j_gene: TRBJ2-5
d_gene: NA
CDR3aa: CASSQDPVWTQYF
CDR3nt: TGTGCCAGCAGCCAAGACCCCGTATGGACCCAGTACTTC

abundance: NA
v_gene: TRBV6-2/TRBV6-3
len: 17
j_gene: TRBJ1-1
d_gene: NA
CDR3aa: CASSNGGGTGFVTEAFF
CDR3nt: TGTGCCAGCAGTAATGGTGGGGGAACAGGGTTCGTGACTGAAGCTTTCTTT

abundance: NA
v_gene: TRBV3-1/TRBV3-2
len: 13
j_gene: TRBJ1-1
d_gene: TRBD1
CDR3aa: CASSQDGDREAFF
CDR3nt: TGTGCCAGCAGCCAAGATGGGGACAGGGAAGCTTTCTTT

abundance: NA
v_gene: TRBV7-9
len: 13
j_gene: TRBJ1-1
d_gene: NA
CDR3aa: CASSFGGNTEAFF
CDR3nt: TGTGCCAGCAGCTTCGGAGGGAACACTGAAGCTTTCTTT

abundance: NA
v_gene: TRBV12-3/TRBV12-4
len: 13
j_gene: TRBJ1-2
d_gene: NA
CDR3aa: CARAGRGVCGYTF
CDR3nt: TGTGCCAGAGCCGGGCGGGGAGTATGCGGCTACACCTTC

abundance: NA
v_gene: TRBV11-1
len: 14
j_gene: TRBJ1-1
d_gene: TRBD1
CDR3aa: CASTQQGARTEAFF
CDR3nt: TGTGCCAGCACCCAACAGGGGGCGCGGACTGAAGCTTTCTTT

abundance: NA
v_gene: TRBV18
len: 15
j_gene: TRBJ1-5
d_gene: NA
CDR3aa: CASSPLQGADQPQHF
CDR3nt: TGTGCCAGCTCACCACTACAGGGTGCCGATCAGCCCCAGCATTTT

abundance: NA
v_gene: TRBV19
len: 15
j_gene: TRBJ1-1
d_gene: NA
CDR3aa: CASSPGKRENTEAFF
CDR3nt: TGTGCCAGTAGTCCTGGAAAACGGGAGAACACTGAAGCTTTCTTT

abundance: NA
v_gene: TRBV6-1
len: 15
j_gene: TRBJ1-2
d_gene: NA
CDR3aa: CASSEANRVNYGYTF
CDR3nt: TGTGCCAGCAGTGAAGCGAACAGGGTGAACTATGGCTACACCTTC

abundance: NA
v_gene: TRBV4-3
len: 17
j_gene: TRBJ2-2
d_gene: TRBD1
CDR3aa: CASSQDMGQGVSGELFF
CDR3nt: TGCGCCAGCAGCCAAGATATGGGACAGGGGGTTTCCGGGGAGCTGTTTTTT

abundance: NA
v_gene: TRBV29-1
len: 12
j_gene: TRBJ2-7
d_gene: TRBD1
CDR3aa: CSAGTGNYEQYF
CDR3nt: TGCAGCGCCGGGACAGGGAACTACGAGCAGTACTTC

abundance: NA
v_gene: TRBV29-1
len: 12
j_gene: TRBJ1-2
d_gene: NA
CDR3aa: CSADYSHYGYTF
CDR3nt: TGCAGCGCAGACTACAGCCACTATGGCTACACCTTC

abundance: once
v_gene: TRBV5-1
len: 14
j_gene: TRBJ2-3
d_gene: NA
CDR3aa: CASSLVQVPDTQYF
CDR3nt: TGCGCCAGCAGCTTGGTTCAGGTCCCAGATACGCAGTATTTT

abundance: NA
v_gene: TRBV7-2
len: 14
j_gene: TRBJ1-1
d_gene: NA
CDR3aa: CASSLASTDTEAFF
CDR3nt: TGTGCCAGCAGCTTGGCCTCGACAGACACTGAAGCTTTCTTT

abundance: NA
v_gene: TRBV5-1
len: 13
j_gene: TRBJ1-1
d_gene: NA
CDR3aa: CASSGRQNTEAFF
CDR3nt: TGCGCCAGCAGCGGCCGACAAAACACTGAAGCTTTCTTT

abundance: once
v_gene: TRBV29-1
len: 14
j_gene: TRBJ1-6
d_gene: TRBD1
CDR3aa: CSVAQGTYNSPLHF
CDR3nt: TGCAGCGTAGCACAGGGGACCTATAATTCACCCCTCCACTTT

abundance: NA
v_gene: TRBV19
len: 18
j_gene: TRBJ1-4
d_gene: TRBD1
CDR3aa: CASSIRRQGASTNEKLFF
CDR3nt: TGTGCCAGTAGTATCCGACGACAGGGGGCGTCAACTAATGAAAAACTGTTTTTT

abundance: NA
v_gene: TRBV19
len: 14
j_gene: TRBJ2-7
d_gene: NA
CDR3aa: CASSTNWRPGEQYF
CDR3nt: TGTGCCAGTAGCACTAATTGGCGCCCCGGCGAGCAGTACTTC

abundance: NA
v_gene: TRBV30
len: 13
j_gene: TRBJ2-7
d_gene: TRBD1
CDR3aa: CAILRDRGDEQYF
CDR3nt: TGTGCCATCCTCCGGGACAGGGGTGATGAGCAGTACTTC

abundance: NA
v_gene: TRBV6-2/TRBV6-3
len: 17
j_gene: TRBJ2-5
d_gene: TRBD2
CDR3aa: CASSYGGGGSLVETQYF
CDR3nt: TGTGCCAGCAGTTACGGGGGGGGAGGTTCACTGGTTGAGACCCAGTACTTC

abundance: NA
v_gene: TRBV7-2
len: 14
j_gene: TRBJ1-3
d_gene: NA
CDR3aa: CASSYRDPGNTIYF
CDR3nt: TGTGCCAGCAGCTACCGAGATCCTGGAAACACCATATATTTT

abundance: once
v_gene: TRBV6-5
len: 14
j_gene: TRBJ2-7
d_gene: NA
CDR3aa: CASTLGSPGLEQYF
CDR3nt: TGTGCCAGCACCTTAGGTAGTCCAGGGCTCGAGCAGTACTTC

abundance: NA
v_gene: TRBV29-1
len: 13
j_gene: TRBJ2-5
d_gene: TRBD1
CDR3aa: CSVDPGGGETQYF
CDR3nt: TGCAGCGTTGACCCAGGGGGCGGGGAGACCCAGTACTTC

abundance: NA
v_gene: TRBV6-5
len: 15
j_gene: TRBJ2-7
d_gene: TRBD1
CDR3aa: CASRPGQAGSYEQYF
CDR3nt: TGTGCCAGCAGACCAGGACAGGCAGGCTCCTACGAGCAGTACTTC

abundance: few
v_gene: TRBV4-3
len: 16
j_gene: TRBJ1-3
d_gene: NA
CDR3aa: CASSQDGGGSGNTIYF
CDR3nt: TGCGCCAGCAGCCAAGATGGGGGGGGCTCTGGAAACACCATATATTTT